These T cell receptor beta chains were read from a single sample in a study of molecular identifiers for immune sequencing clone quantification. TCRdb reprocessed the PCR reads via MiXCR and lists one record per CDR3 protein. The data show about 330,000 distinct CDR3 sequences, roughly a quarter seen once. Sequencing was carried out using naive CD8+ T cells from blood, with Jurkat cell RNA spiked in. Receptors originate from a human donor in good health. Some libraries in this study had Jurkat cell RNA spiked in. CDR3s include the opening cysteine and the closing phenylalanine or tryptophan. The D gene is left open where the match is weak. Rows may omit the clone size; those that give it use once, few, many or a size class.

d_call j_call v_call clone_size cdr3_nt cdr3_aa
. TRBJ2-7 TRBV6-1 many TGTGCCACATTCGGCAACCCCGGGATCTACGAGCAGTACTTC CATFGNPGIYEQYF
. TRBJ2-7 TRBV7-2 many TGTGCCAGTAGCGCTGCTCCGAGCTCCTACGAGCAGTACTTC CASSAAPSSYEQYF
TRBD2 TRBJ2-1 TRBV7-2 few TGTGCCAGCAGCTCCGGGGGGTTTAAGAGCTCCTACAATGAGCAGTTCTTC CASSSGGFKSSYNEQFF
TRBD2 TRBJ2-3 TRBV2 many TGTGCCAGCAGTGGGCTAGCGGGAGGGCCGCATCCCACTGATACGCAGTATTTT CASSGLAGGPHPTDTQYF
. TRBJ2-3 TRBV4-1 . TGCGCCAGCAGCCAAGTGCAGGGAGCAGATACGCAGTATTTT CASSQVQGADTQYF
. TRBJ2-4 TRBV20-1 . TGCAGTGCTAGAGAGGTGGGCAAAAACATTCAGTACTTC CSAREVGKNIQYF
. TRBJ1-1 TRBV6-2/TRBV6-3 . TGTGCGGGGTCAAGTGGCACTGAAGCTCTCTTT CAGSSGTEALF
. TRBJ1-1 TRBV14 few TGTGCCAGCAGCCAAGTAGCGGGCACCGAGGGGAGCACTGAAGCTTTCTTT CASSQVAGTEGSTEAFF
. TRBJ1-1 TRBV19 few TGTGCCAGTAGTATAGACGAGGACACTGAAGCTTTCTTT CASSIDEDTEAFF
. TRBJ2-3 TRBV20-1 many TGCAGTGCTAGAGATCTCAAACTAGCTCCTGATACGCAGTATTTT CSARDLKLAPDTQYF
. TRBJ2-3 TRBV7-6 many TGTGCCAGCAGCTTAGAAGTCTCCACCCCAGATACGCAGTATTTT CASSLEVSTPDTQYF
. TRBJ2-1 TRBV24-1 . TGTGCCACCAGTGGTCTACGCTACAATGAGCAGTTCTTC CATSGLRYNEQFF
. TRBJ1-1 TRBV6-2/TRBV6-3 . TGTGCCAGCAGTTACTCCGGGCGTATAGGCACTGAAGCTTTCTTT CASSYSGRIGTEAFF
. TRBJ2-7 TRBV7-9 once TGTGCCAGCAGCTTCTCTAGGGGAGTCGACGAGCAGTACTTC CASSFSRGVDEQYF
. TRBJ2-2 TRBV7-9 few TGTGCCAGCAGTCCCCCCGCGAACACCGGGGAGCTGTTTTTT CASSPPANTGELFF
. TRBJ1-3 TRBV7-2 . TGTGCCAGCAGCTTAGATTATACGCTCTCTGGAAACACCATGTATTTT CASSLDYTLSGNTMYF
. TRBJ1-5 TRBV6-5 . TGTGCCAGCAGTTACGGCCAGTATAGCGATCAGCCCCAGCATTTT CASSYGQYSDQPQHF
. TRBJ2-7 TRBV7-6 . TGTGCCAGCAGCCCCCCAGGGGTAGACGACGAGCAGTACTTC CASSPPGVDDEQYF
. TRBJ2-3 TRBV4-1 . TGCGCCAGCAGCCAAACCACGACTAGTTTCGGCACAGATACGCAGTATTTT CASSQTTTSFGTDTQYF
. TRBJ1-5 TRBV27 few TGTGCCAGCAGTTTAAAAGCGGGCAATCAGCCCCAGCATTTT CASSLKAGNQPQHF
. TRBJ1-5 TRBV14 . TGTGCCAGCAGCCAAGATGAGGGCGGTGGGGGCACAGATACGCAGCATTTT CASSQDEGGGGTDTQHF
. TRBJ1-6 TRBV28 few TGTGCCAGCAGTTTATCGCAGGGGTATAATTCACCCCTCCACTTT CASSLSQGYNSPLHF
. TRBJ1-1 TRBV12-3/TRBV12-4 many TGTGCCAGCAGTTTGTTTACTGAAGCTTTCTTT CASSLFTEAFF
. TRBJ2-4 TRBV3-1 . TGTGCCAGCAGCCAATTGGACGAAGTTGCCAAAAACATTCAGTACTTC CASSQLDEVAKNIQYF
. TRBJ2-5 TRBV11-2 many TGTGCCAGCAGCTTAGGGTACTACCAAGAGACCCAGTACTTC CASSLGYYQETQYF
. TRBJ1-2 TRBV27 few TGTGCCAGCAGTCTTAAAGGACGGACCTATGGCTACACCTTC CASSLKGRTYGYTF
. TRBJ2-2 TRBV4-2 . TGTGCCAGCAGCCCACAGGGACATACGAACACCGGGGAGCTGTTTTTT CASSPQGHTNTGELFF
. TRBJ2-2 TRBV7-3 . TGTGCCAGCAGCCGACCAGTACCCGGGGAGCTGTTTTTT CASSRPVPGELFF
. TRBJ1-1 TRBV6-2/TRBV6-3 . TGTGCCAGCAGTTACATGGGCACTGAAGCTTTCTTT CASSYMGTEAFF
. TRBJ2-7 TRBV7-9 few TGTGCCAGCAGCTTGTTTGGGGACTACGAGCAGTACTTC CASSLFGDYEQYF
TRBD1 TRBJ1-2 TRBV5-6 many TGTGCCAGCAGCCCCCCCTCCGGGACAGCTCGGGGCTACACCTTC CASSPPSGTARGYTF
. TRBJ2-5 TRBV20-1 many TGCAGTGCTAGTCGGCGGAACCAAGAGACCCAGTACTTC CSASRRNQETQYF
. TRBJ2-5 TRBV12-3/TRBV12-4 many TGTGCCAGCAGTTGGTCCGGGGAGACCCAGTACTTC CASSWSGETQYF
TRBD1 TRBJ2-7 TRBV30 many TGTGCCTGGAGGGAGGACAGGGCCGAGCAGTACTTC CAWREDRAEQYF
. TRBJ2-3 TRBV6-2/TRBV6-3 . TGTGCCAGCCGAATTGGGGGTACGCAGTATTTT CASRIGGTQYF
TRBD1 TRBJ2-7 TRBV5-1 . TGCGCCAGCAGCTTGGACCCGGGACAGCCCTACGAGCAGTACTTC CASSLDPGQPYEQYF
. TRBJ2-7 TRBV7-6 many TGTGCCAGCAGCTTAGAAGGGAACTCCTACGAGCAGTACTTC CASSLEGNSYEQYF
. TRBJ1-1 TRBV28 . TGTGCCAGCAAAGACAGTATGGACACTGAAGCTTTCTTT CASKDSMDTEAFF
TRBD1 TRBJ2-5 TRBV4-3 few TGCGCCAGCAGCCCCTACGACAGGGGGGCAGAGACCCAGTACTTC CASSPYDRGAETQYF
TRBD2 TRBJ2-5 TRBV7-2 few TGTGCCAGCAGCTTAGAGCAAACTAGCGGGAGTACCCAGTACTTC CASSLEQTSGSTQYF
. TRBJ2-7 TRBV20-1 few TGCAGTGCTGGGGGTCTTTCCTCCTACGAGCAGTACTTC CSAGGLSSYEQYF
TRBD2 TRBJ2-7 TRBV6-5 few TGTGCCAGCAGTCCCCTGGCAGCGGGAGTCTCGAGCTCCTACGAGCAGTACTTC CASSPLAAGVSSSYEQYF
TRBD1 TRBJ1-5 TRBV28 many TGTGCCAGCAGTTTTACAGGGGGGAATCAGCCCCAGCATTTT CASSFTGGNQPQHF
TRBD1 TRBJ2-7 TRBV7-9 . TGTGCCAGCAGCTTAGCGACCACAGGGGTCTACGAGCAGTACTTC CASSLATTGVYEQYF
. TRBJ2-3 TRBV29-1 many TGCAGCGTTGAAAGGGGGTCTAGGAGGACAGATACGCAGTATTTT CSVERGSRRTDTQYF
TRBD2 TRBJ2-3 TRBV20-1 few TGCAGTGCTATAGTCCTAGCGGGGGTGGTAGATACGCAGTATTTT CSAIVLAGVVDTQYF